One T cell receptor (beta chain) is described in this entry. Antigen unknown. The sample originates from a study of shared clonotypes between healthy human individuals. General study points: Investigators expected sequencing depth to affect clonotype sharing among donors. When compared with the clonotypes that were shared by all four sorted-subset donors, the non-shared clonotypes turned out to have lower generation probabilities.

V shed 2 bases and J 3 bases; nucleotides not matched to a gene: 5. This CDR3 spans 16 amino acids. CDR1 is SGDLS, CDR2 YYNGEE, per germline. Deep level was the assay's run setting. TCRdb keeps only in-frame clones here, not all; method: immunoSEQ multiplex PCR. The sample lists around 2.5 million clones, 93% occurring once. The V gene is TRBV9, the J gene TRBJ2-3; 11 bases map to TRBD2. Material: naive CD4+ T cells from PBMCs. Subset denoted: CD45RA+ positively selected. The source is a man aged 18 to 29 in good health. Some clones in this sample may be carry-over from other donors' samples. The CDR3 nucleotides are TGTGCCAGCAGCGTCACGACTAGCGGGGAAACAGATACGCAGTATTTT. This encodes CASSVTTSGETDTQYF.